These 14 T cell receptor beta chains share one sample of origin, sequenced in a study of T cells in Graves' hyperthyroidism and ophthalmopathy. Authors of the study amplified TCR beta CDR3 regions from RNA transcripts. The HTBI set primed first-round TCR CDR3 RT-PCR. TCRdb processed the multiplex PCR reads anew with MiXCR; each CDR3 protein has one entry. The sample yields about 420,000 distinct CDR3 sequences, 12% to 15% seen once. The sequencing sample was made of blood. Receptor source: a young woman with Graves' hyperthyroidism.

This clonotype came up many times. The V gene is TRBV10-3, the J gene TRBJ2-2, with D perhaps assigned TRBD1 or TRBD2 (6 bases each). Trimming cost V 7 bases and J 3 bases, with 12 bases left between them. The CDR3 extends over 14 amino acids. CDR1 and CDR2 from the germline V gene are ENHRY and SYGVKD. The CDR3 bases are TGTGCCATCACCGGAGGGACACACACCGGGGAGCTGTTTTTT. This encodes CAITGGTHTGELFF.

The CDR3 DNA reads TGTGCCAGTAGCCTTCACCGGGGGCCAGGGAGGTACGGAAACACCATATATTTT. As protein: CASSLHRGPGRYGNTIYF. This sequence joins TRBV7-3 and TRBJ1-3; TRBD1 might be the D (6 bases). The CDR3 has 18 amino acids. Trimming took 9 bases from V and 4 from J, leaving 28 bases between them. Germline V gene lookup returns CDR1 SGHTA and CDR2 FQGTGA.

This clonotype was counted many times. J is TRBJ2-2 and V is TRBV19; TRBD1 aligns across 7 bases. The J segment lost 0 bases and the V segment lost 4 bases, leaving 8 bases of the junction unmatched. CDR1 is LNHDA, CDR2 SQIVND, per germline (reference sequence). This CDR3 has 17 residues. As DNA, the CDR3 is TGTGCCAGTAGTAGTGGGGCCGGGACAGCGAACACCGGGGAGCTGTTTTTT. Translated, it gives CASSSGAGTANTGELFF.

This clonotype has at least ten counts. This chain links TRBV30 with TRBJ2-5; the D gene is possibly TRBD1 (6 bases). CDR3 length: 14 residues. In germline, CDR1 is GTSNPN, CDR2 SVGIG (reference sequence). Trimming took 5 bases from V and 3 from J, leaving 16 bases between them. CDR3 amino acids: CAWASGQPKETQYF. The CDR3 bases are TGTGCCTGGGCCAGTGGACAGCCTAAAGAGACCCAGTACTTC.

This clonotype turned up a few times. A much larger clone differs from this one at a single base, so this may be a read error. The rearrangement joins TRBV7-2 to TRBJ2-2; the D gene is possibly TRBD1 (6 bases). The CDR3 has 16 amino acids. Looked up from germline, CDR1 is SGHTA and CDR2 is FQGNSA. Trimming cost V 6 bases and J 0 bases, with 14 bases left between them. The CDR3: CASSAVGATNTGELFF. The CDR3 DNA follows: TGTGCCAGCAGTGCGGTGGGGGCCACGAACACCGGGGAGCTGTTTTTT.

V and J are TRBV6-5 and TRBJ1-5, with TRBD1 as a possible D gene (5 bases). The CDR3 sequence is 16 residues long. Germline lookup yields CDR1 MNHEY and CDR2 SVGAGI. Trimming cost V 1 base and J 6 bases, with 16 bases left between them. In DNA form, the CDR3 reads TGTGCCAGCAGTTACTGGGGACTAGGTGAGGGTCAGCCCCAGCATTTT. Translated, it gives CASSYWGLGEGQPQHF.

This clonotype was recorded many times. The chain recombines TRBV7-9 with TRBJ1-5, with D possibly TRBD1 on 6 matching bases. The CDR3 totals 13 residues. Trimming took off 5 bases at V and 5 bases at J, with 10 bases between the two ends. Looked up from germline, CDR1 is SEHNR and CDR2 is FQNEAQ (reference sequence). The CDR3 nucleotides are TGTGCCAGCAGCATTGGACAGTATCAGCCCCAGCATTTT. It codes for CASSIGQYQPQHF.

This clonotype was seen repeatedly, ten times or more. The CDR3 loop reads CASSPEPGYYNEQFF. The DNA for the CDR3 is TGCGCCAGCAGCCCGGAACCGGGTTACTACAATGAGCAGTTCTTC. The rearrangement links TRBV5-1 to TRBJ2-1; D remains unclear. This CDR3 spans 15 amino acids. CDR1 SGHRS and CDR2 YFSETQ come from the germline V gene. Trimming cost V 4 bases and J 3 bases, with 14 bases left between them.

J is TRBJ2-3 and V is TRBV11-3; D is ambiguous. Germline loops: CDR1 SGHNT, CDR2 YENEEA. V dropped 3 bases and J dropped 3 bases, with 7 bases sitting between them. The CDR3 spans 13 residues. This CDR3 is CASSFRVTDTQYF. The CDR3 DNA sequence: TGTGCCAGCAGCTTCCGAGTTACAGATACGCAGTATTTT.

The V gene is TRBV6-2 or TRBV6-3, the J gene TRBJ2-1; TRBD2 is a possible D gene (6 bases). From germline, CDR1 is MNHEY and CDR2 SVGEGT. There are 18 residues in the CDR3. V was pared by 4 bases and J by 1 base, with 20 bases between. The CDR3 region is CASSSGFPGTRSYNEQFF. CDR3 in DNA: TGTGCCAGCAGTTCTGGTTTCCCTGGGACTCGATCCTACAATGAGCAGTTCTTC.

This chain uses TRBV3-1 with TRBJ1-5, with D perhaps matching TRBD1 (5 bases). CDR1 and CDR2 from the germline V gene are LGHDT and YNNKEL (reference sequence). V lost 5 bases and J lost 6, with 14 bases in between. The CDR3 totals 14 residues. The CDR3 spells CASSERQRGQPQHF. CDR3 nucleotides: TGTGCCAGCAGCGAACGACAGAGGGGTCAGCCCCAGCATTTT.

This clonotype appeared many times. The CDR3 coding sequence is TGCGCCAGCAGCTCGGAGCGGGGCACAGATACGCAGTATTTT. Translated: CASSSERGTDTQYF. This chain uses TRBV5-1 with TRBJ2-3; D is perhaps TRBD2 (6 bases). V lost 3 bases and J 1 base, leaving 9 bases between the germline ends. Germline V gene sequence: CDR1 SGHRS, CDR2 YFSETQ. The CDR3 is 14 residues long.

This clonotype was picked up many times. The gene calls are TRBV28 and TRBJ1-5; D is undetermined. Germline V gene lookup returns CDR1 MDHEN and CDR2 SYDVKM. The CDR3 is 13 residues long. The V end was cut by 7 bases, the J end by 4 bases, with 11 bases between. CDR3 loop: CASTWRGNQPQHF. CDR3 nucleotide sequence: TGTGCCAGCACCTGGCGAGGGAATCAGCCCCAGCATTTT.

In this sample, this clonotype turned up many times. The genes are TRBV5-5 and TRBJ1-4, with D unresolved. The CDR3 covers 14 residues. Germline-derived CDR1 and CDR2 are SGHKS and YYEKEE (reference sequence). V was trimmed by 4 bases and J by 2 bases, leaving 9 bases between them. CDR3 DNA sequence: TGTGCCAGCAGCCTCAGAGCTACTAATGAAAAACTGTTTTTT. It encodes CASSLRATNEKLFF.